Below, 31 T cell receptor beta chains from the same sample are listed, as sequenced in a study of cytomegalovirus exposure and HLA in healthy donors. The PCR used 60 Vbeta and 13 Jbeta primers. Profiled with immunoSEQ multiplex PCR; TCRdb holds only in-frame clones, not every one. This sample carries fewer than 250,000 clones, more than 70% of them seen once, and the ten largest clones take under 5%. Sequencing input: PBMCs. The receptors originated from a young man in good health and CMV-seropositive.

The rearrangement joins TRBV30 to TRBJ2-3, with TRBD2 as a possible D gene (6 bases). CDR1 is GTSNPN, CDR2 SVGIG, per germline (reference sequence). The CDR3 runs 11 residues. V was trimmed by 0 bases and J by 13 bases, leaving 11 bases between them. CDR3 DNA: TGTGCCTGGAGTGTGGGCGGGGAAAAGTATTTT. It codes for CAWSVGGEKYF.

The chain couples TRBV21-1 to TRBJ2-7; TRBD2, the table's D call, lacks a check against the DNA. TRBV21-1 is annotated as a pseudogene. The CDR3 has 11 residues. The CDR3 region is CASSNTYEQYF. As DNA, the CDR3 is TGTGCCAGCAGCAATACCTACGAGCAGTACTTC.

The V and J genes are TRBV7-2 and TRBJ2-3; 8 bases map to TRBD1. The ends lost 5 bases at V and 1 base at J; junction bases unmatched: 8. CDR3 length equals 16 residues. Germline CDR1 SGHTA, CDR2 FQGNSA. The CDR3 loop reads CASSPLRGQRTDTQYF. Written as DNA, the CDR3 is TGTGCCAGCAGCCCTCTCAGGGGGCAGCGCACAGATACGCAGTATTTT.

This clone was recorded only once. V usage is TRBV5-6 and J usage is TRBJ1-2; TRBD1 aligns across 8 bases. This CDR3 contains 14 residues. The V segment lost 2 bases and the J segment 3 bases; nucleotides outside the gene matches: 3. In germline, CDR1 is SGHDT, CDR2 YYEEEE. The CDR3 is CASSFRGLDYGYTF. In nucleotides, the CDR3 is TGTGCCAGCAGCTTCAGGGGGCTGGACTATGGCTACACCTTC.

The chain carries TRBV21-1 and TRBJ2-7; the table's D call, TRBD2, was not checked against the DNA. TRBV21-1 is noted as a pseudogene. This CDR3 has 15 amino acids. CDR3 loop: CASDASGGRSYEQYF. Here the CDR3 DNA reads TGTGCCAGCGACGCTAGCGGGGGGAGATCCTACGAGCAGTACTTC.

The chain joins TRBV11-2 to TRBJ2-7; TRBD2 might be the D (6 bases). Germline V gene sequence: CDR1 SGHAT, CDR2 FQNNGV. The CDR3 length is 15 residues. V lost 5 bases and J lost 1, with 15 bases in between. The CDR3 DNA sequence: TGTGCCAGCAGCCCCCCCGGGACTCTATCCTACGAGCAGTACTTC. Its protein product is CASSPPGTLSYEQYF.

The rearrangement links TRBV4-1 to TRBJ2-5; the D gene is possibly TRBD1 (6 bases). The better agreement between TRBJ2-7 and the DNA end casts doubt on the J call. This CDR3 is 13 amino acids long. The germline CDR1 and CDR2 sequences are MGHRA and YSYEKL. CDR3: CASSQQGSYEQYF. The DNA of the CDR3 is TGCGCCAGCAGCCAACAGGGGAGCTACGAGCAGTACTTC.

In this sample, this clone turned up once. Other DNA sequences in this specimen translate into the identical CDR3. V and J are TRBV7-9 and TRBJ2-6; D call uncertain. CDR1 and CDR2 (germline): SEHNR, FQNEAQ (reference sequence). The CDR3 is 13 residues long. Between the trimmed V and J ends, which lost 8 bases and 1 base, there was a span of 6 bases. Here the CDR3 DNA reads TGTGCCAGCCTCAGTTCTGGGGCCAACGTCCTGACTTTC. Residues: CASLSSGANVLTF.

CDR3 in amino acids: CASSQVGLGANVLTF. For the CDR3, the DNA is TGCGCCAGCAGCCAAGTTGGCTTAGGGGCCAACGTCCTGACTTTC. The gene calls are TRBV4-1 and TRBJ2-6; no reliable D call. The CDR3 consists of 15 residues. V lost 1 base, J lost 4 bases, and 8 bases lay in between. CDR1 MGHRA and CDR2 YSYEKL come from the germline V gene.

The chain has TRBV6-5 and TRBJ2-2; TRBD2 aligns across 7 bases. This CDR3 has 16 amino acids. CDR1 is MNHEY, CDR2 SVGAGI, per germline. Germline trimming cut 1 base from V and 3 bases from J; bases unmatched to any gene: 5. This CDR3 is CASSYFSGRDTGELFF. The DNA for the CDR3 is TGTGCCAGCAGTTACTTCTCAGGGAGGGACACCGGGGAGCTGTTTTTT.

The chain links TRBV7-6 to TRBJ1-6; D not resolved. The CDR3 is 18 amino acids. The germline V and J ends were trimmed by 5 bases and 0 bases, with 17 bases remaining between them. Germline CDR1 and CDR2: SGHVS and FNYEAQ. The CDR3 nucleotides read TGTGCCAGCAGCCCCGATCTCCACCGGGGCTCCTATAATTCACCCCTCCACTTT. Translation gives CASSPDLHRGSYNSPLHF.

The J gene is TRBJ2-3, the V gene TRBV13; TRBD2 agrees at 7 bases. The V gene's germline CDR1 is PRHDT and CDR2 FYEKMQ (reference sequence). There are 16 residues in the CDR3. V gave up 4 bases and J gave up 3 bases; unmatched junction bases: 10. Here the CDR3 reads CASSSYEIGGTDTQYF. For the CDR3, the DNA is TGTGCCAGCAGCTCTTACGAGATCGGGGGGACAGATACGCAGTATTTT.

The genes are TRBV7-3 and TRBJ2-3, with 7 bases that match TRBD2. The germline V gene has CDR1 SGHTA and CDR2 FQGTGA. The CDR3 runs 13 residues. J was trimmed by 5 bases and V by 4 bases; bases with no gene match: 3. The CDR3 loop is CASSSSSGDTQYF. CDR3 bases: TGTGCCAGCAGCTCCTCTAGCGGAGATACGCAGTATTTT.

The chain couples TRBV18 to TRBJ2-7; TRBD1 matches 7 bases. The CDR3 spans 16 residues. Per germline, CDR1 KGHSH and CDR2 LQKENI. V lost 5 bases and J lost 2; bases outside the gene matches: 12. CDR3 DNA: TGTGCCAGCTCATCTCAGAAACAGGGGCGCGCCTACGAGCAGTACTTC. It is translated as CASSSQKQGRAYEQYF.

The genes are TRBV25-1 and TRBJ1-5, with 7 bases fitting TRBD1. This CDR3 is 16 amino acids long. V dropped 2 bases and J dropped 3; count of bases not matched to a gene: 7. The germline CDR1 and CDR2 sequences are MGHDK and SYGVNS. The CDR3 is CASSETGVANNQPQHF. The CDR3 DNA follows: TGTGCCAGCAGTGAAACAGGGGTTGCGAACAATCAGCCCCAGCATTTT.

The V call is TRBV20-1, the J call TRBJ2-1; TRBD2 is a possible D gene (6 bases). The V end lost 6 bases, the J end lost 9 bases, and 9 bases lay between the germline ends. Germline CDR1 and CDR2: DFQATT and SNEGSKA (reference sequence). The CDR3 totals 10 residues. DNA of the CDR3: TGCAGTGCCCGCGGGGTTGAGCAGTTCTTC. Residues: CSARGVEQFF.

This chain joins TRBV27 and TRBJ2-4; D may be TRBD2 (6 bases). The germline CDR1 and CDR2 sequences are MNHEY and SMNVEV (reference sequence). Between the trimmed V and J ends, which lost 6 bases and 8 bases, there was a span of 14 bases. The CDR3 is 13 residues long. The CDR3 coding sequence is TGTGCCAGCAGAGAACTAGCTCAAGACATTCAGTACTTC. Its translation: CASRELAQDIQYF.

The J gene is TRBJ1-5, the V gene TRBV30; TRBD1 is a possible D gene (6 bases). The V end lost 2 bases, the J end lost 2 bases, and 16 bases lay between the germline ends. Germline-derived CDR1 and CDR2 are GTSNPN and SVGIG (reference sequence). The CDR3 runs to 16 residues. Written as DNA, the CDR3 is TGTGCCTGGAGTCGTTCTCAGGGGCTTGGCAATCAGCCCCAGCATTTT. Its translation is CAWSRSQGLGNQPQHF. Based on the CDR3 plus reference TRBV30 and TRBJ1-5, the full variable domain is SQTIHQWPATLVQPVGSPLSLECTVEGTSNPNLYWYRQAAGRGLQLLFYSVGIGQISSEVPQNLSASRPQDRQFILSSKKLLLSDSGFYLCAWSRSQGLGNQPQHFGDGTRLSIL.

CDR3 bases: TGTGCCAGCAGCCCCGGGGAATCCCTCCACTTT. Its protein product is CASSPGESLHF. V gene TRBV7-9 combines with J gene TRBJ1-6; D not resolved. V was pared by 5 bases and J by 14 bases, with 10 bases between. This CDR3 has 11 residues. Germline CDR1 SEHNR, CDR2 FQNEAQ (reference sequence).

Turning to this clone: Other DNA sequences within the sample encode an identical CDR3. The chain employs TRBV7-2 and TRBJ2-4; 12 bases agree with TRBD1. Losses at the gene ends were 5 bases for V and 6 bases for J; bases not matched to a gene: 2. The CDR3 is made up of 14 amino acids. Germline V gives CDR1 SGHTA, CDR2 FQGNSA. The CDR3 bases are TGTGCCAGCAGCCCGGGACAGGGGGCAAACATTCAGTACTTC. Translation: CASSPGQGANIQYF.

The chain recombines TRBV7-2 with TRBJ2-1, with D possibly TRBD2 on 6 matching bases. Germline values: CDR1 SGHTA, CDR2 FQGNSA. V was clipped by 5 bases and J by 9 bases, with 14 bases between them. This CDR3 contains 13 residues. The DNA for the CDR3 is TGTGCCAGCAGCCCCGGGGGTGGGGGTGAGCAGTTCTTC. Protein product: CASSPGGGGEQFF.

As DNA, the CDR3 is TGTGCCAGCAGTGAATGGACGGGAGGGAACTCCTACGAGCAGTACTTC. Translating gives CASSEWTGGNSYEQYF. The chain uses TRBV25-1 and TRBJ2-7, with 8 bases fitting TRBD2. With V trimmed by 1 base and J by 0 bases, 5 bases remained unmatched. CDR3 length: 16 residues. CDR1 MGHDK and CDR2 SYGVNS come from the germline V gene.

The chain uses TRBV28 and TRBJ1-1; 8 bases line up with TRBD1. Trimming took 6 bases from V and 5 from J; bases not matched to a gene: 5. Germline values: CDR1 MDHEN, CDR2 SYDVKM. CDR3 length equals 13 residues. The CDR3 loop reads CASRMTGATEAFF. DNA of the CDR3: TGTGCCAGCAGGATGACAGGGGCAACTGAAGCTTTCTTT. The whole variable domain, filled in from reference TRBV28 and TRBJ1-1, reads DVKVTQSSRYLVKRTGEKVFLECVQDMDHENMFWYRQDPGLGLRLIYFSYDVKMKEKGDIPEGYSVSREKKERFSLILESASTNQTSMYLCASRMTGATEAFFGQGTRLTVV.

V gene TRBV10-1 combines with J gene TRBJ2-1, with D perhaps matching TRBD2 (5 bases). The germline gives CDR1 WNHNN, CDR2 SYGVQD (reference sequence). V was clipped by 10 bases and J by 4 bases, with 17 bases between them. The CDR3 covers 14 residues. CDR3 sequence (DNA): TGCGCCACCCCGAGGGTCGGGAATTACAATGAGCAGTTCTTC. Translation: CATPRVGNYNEQFF.

The chain employs TRBV6-4 and TRBJ2-7; tentative D call: TRBD1 (6 bases). The CDR3 sequence is 14 residues long. Germline V gene sequence: CDR1 MRHNA, CDR2 SNTAGT. V was trimmed by 6 bases and J by 0 bases, leaving 12 bases between them. CDR3 coding DNA: TGTGCCAGCAGACTGGACAGAACCTCCTACGAGCAGTACTTC. Encoded protein: CASRLDRTSYEQYF.

The rearrangement uses TRBV7-9 and TRBJ1-1, with D maybe TRBD1 (5 bases). This CDR3 is built from 16 residues. Trimming removed 7 bases from V and 1 base from J, with 19 bases in between. Germline assignment: CDR1 SEHNR and CDR2 FQNEAQ (reference sequence). CDR3 coding DNA: TGTGCCAGCATCCCCCAGGGCCCGGTGGGGAACACTGAAGCTTTCTTT. It specifies CASIPQGPVGNTEAFF.

A few counts support this clone. This chain links TRBV5-1 with TRBJ2-6, with 7 bases fitting TRBD1. The CDR3 loop spans 14 amino acids. Germline CDR1 and CDR2: SGHRS and YFSETQ. After removal of 6 bases from V and 12 bases from J, the junction contained 12 bases not matched to a gene. The CDR3 spells CASTQQGGAGVLTF. CDR3 in DNA: TGCGCCAGCACCCAACAAGGGGGCGCCGGCGTCCTGACTTTC.

The rearrangement uses TRBV7-2 and TRBJ1-5; 7 nucleotides agree with TRBD1. The CDR3 contains 16 residues. The V gene end was trimmed by 2 bases and the J gene end by 0 bases; junction bases not matched to a gene: 4. Per the germline V gene, CDR1 is SGHTA and CDR2 is FQGNSA. The CDR3 coding sequence is TGTGCCAGCAGCTTAACACAGGGGTATAGCAATCAGCCCCAGCATTTT. As protein: CASSLTQGYSNQPQHF.

The gene calls are TRBV7-2 and TRBJ2-2; D unclear. Germline CDR1 is SGHTA and CDR2 is FQGNSA. The V and J ends lost 6 bases and 2 bases respectively, with 7 bases between them. The CDR3 totals 13 residues. CDR3: CASSPSNTGELFF. As DNA, the CDR3 is TGTGCCAGCAGTCCTTCTAACACCGGGGAGCTGTTTTTT.

This sequence joins TRBV27 and TRBJ2-7; 12 positions match TRBD1. CDR3 length equals 15 residues. Germline CDR1 reads MNHEY; CDR2 reads SMNVEV (reference sequence). V dropped 4 bases and J dropped 6; count of bases not matched to a gene: 7. CDR3 nucleotide sequence: TGTGCCAGCAGTTCTCTCCGGGACAGGGGGCTCGAGCAGTACTTC. Translation gives CASSSLRDRGLEQYF.

The chain has TRBV6-1 and TRBJ1-2; D is possibly TRBD1 (5 bases). The germline gives CDR1 MNHNS, CDR2 SASEGT. The CDR3 has 15 amino acids. V was clipped by 9 bases and J by 5 bases, with 22 bases between them. As DNA, the CDR3 is TGTGCCAGTTGGTTAGCGGGGGGAGGCCCTTATGGCTACACCTTC. It translates to CASWLAGGGPYGYTF.